This TCR beta chain was profiled in a study of Tregs in tolerant kidney transplant recipients. Here immunoSEQ multiplex PCR was the method, and the copy in TCRdb shows in-frame clones only, minus some. Among over 50,000 clones, 83% were seen once, and the ten largest hold 4.5% to 6.5%. This clone occurred many times. Its specificity is unknown. Unstimulated Tregs (CD4+CD25+CD127-) and CD4+CD25- non-Tregs were sorted from PBMCs. CDR3 length equals 13 residues. Germline-derived CDR1 and CDR2 are SGHRS and YFSETQ. V was trimmed by 2 bases and J by 2 bases, leaving 8 bases between them. Study results and limitations: Few patients were studied, so findings need validation in larger groups.

This sequence joins TRBV5-1 and TRBJ2-7, with D tentatively TRBD1 (6 bases). This receptor was obtained from a human donor in good health. The sequenced material came from CD4+ T cells from blood. CDR3 in amino acids: CASSLTGTYEQYF. The CDR3 DNA reads TGCGCCAGCAGCTTAACAGGGACCTACGAGCAGTACTTC.